Each of the 30 T cell receptor beta chains below was sequenced from the same sample in a study of immune evolution from preneoplasia to lung adenocarcinoma. Sequencing was performed with immunoSEQ multiplex PCR; in TCRdb, only in-frame clones are kept and a portion is missing. Of a few thousand clones listed, roughly 85% are singletons. The sequencing input was FFPE normal lung tissue adjacent to the tumor. The source is a person aged 45 to 59 with lung adenocarcinoma.

The V call is TRBV10-1, the J call TRBJ1-5; D is uncertain. This CDR3 comprises 17 residues. Per germline, CDR1 WNHNN and CDR2 SYGVQD (reference sequence). V was cut by 2 bases and J by 1 base, with 15 bases left in between. CDR3: CASSEKRAAESNQPQHF. In nucleotides, the CDR3 is TGCGCCAGCAGTGAGAAAAGGGCAGCTGAAAGCAATCAGCCCCAGCATTTT.

This chain uses TRBV27 with TRBJ2-7; 11 positions agree with TRBD1. Germline-derived CDR1 and CDR2 are MNHEY and SMNVEV (reference sequence). This CDR3 is built from 15 residues. Germline trimming cut 7 bases from V and 6 bases from J; bases unmatched to any gene: 11. The CDR3 sequence is CASTFPRDRGGEQYF. The DNA for the CDR3 is TGTGCCAGCACTTTCCCGAGGGACAGGGGGGGCGAGCAGTACTTC.

The chain links TRBV7-3 to TRBJ2-7; D is possibly TRBD2 (6 bases). Germline V gene lookup returns CDR1 SGHTA and CDR2 FQGTGA. CDR3 size: 12 residues. The germline V and J ends were trimmed by 5 bases and 8 bases, with 13 bases remaining between them. CDR3 DNA sequence: TGTGCCAGCAGCCACACCGGGACTCAGCAGTACTTC. It translates to CASSHTGTQQYF.

To note about this clone: One end of the junction fails to match germline, which may point to a read error. The same CDR3 arises from other DNA sequences in this sample as well. The chain carries TRBV18 and TRBJ1-4; D is unclear. The CDR3 sequence is 14 residues long. Looked up from germline, CDR1 is KGHSH and CDR2 is LQKENI. The CDR3 reads CASSPLADFGKLFF. DNA of the CDR3: TGTGCCAGCTCACCGCTAGCTGACTTCGGAAAACTGTTCTTT.

The chain carries TRBV27 and TRBJ1-2, with D unclear. V was cut by 8 bases and J by 0 bases, with 10 bases left in between. Germline V gene data show CDR1 as MNHEY and CDR2 as SMNVEV (reference sequence). This CDR3 comprises 13 residues. CDR3 loop: CASSTTSNYGYTF. The DNA for the CDR3 is TGTGCCAGCTCCACAACTTCTAACTATGGCTACACCTTC.

CDR3 sequence: CASSLRSTWASQLNEQFF. The CDR3 DNA is TGCGCCAGCAGCTTGAGGTCCACCTGGGCCTCCCAACTCAATGAGCAGTTCTTC. This chain uses TRBV5-1 with TRBJ2-1; D call uncertain. V was clipped by 1 base and J by 6 bases, with 23 bases between them. The CDR3 is 18 amino acids. Germline V CDR1 and CDR2: SGHRS, YFSETQ.

The chain carries TRBV6-5 and TRBJ2-5, with 7 bases aligning to TRBD1. Germline values: CDR1 MNHEY, CDR2 SVGAGI. Germline trimming cut 5 bases from V and 4 bases from J; bases unmatched to any gene: 1. The CDR3 runs 12 residues. CDR3 in amino acids: CASSPGGETQYF. The CDR3 DNA follows: TGTGCCAGCAGTCCAGGGGGAGAGACCCAGTACTTC.

The V gene is TRBV27, the J gene TRBJ1-1; D unresolved. The germline CDR1 and CDR2 sequences are MNHEY and SMNVEV (reference sequence). This CDR3 region has 14 residues. V was pared by 3 bases and J by 3 bases, with 11 bases between. The CDR3 spells CASSFSAGYTEAFF. DNA for the CDR3: TGTGCCAGCAGTTTTTCGGCGGGGTACACTGAAGCTTTCTTT.

For the CDR3, the DNA is TGTGCCAGCAGTTACAAGGCGGGACGCCAGCCCCAGCATTTT. This codes for CASSYKAGRQPQHF. The rearrangement joins TRBV6-5 to TRBJ1-5; tentatively, D is TRBD1 (5 bases). Germline V lookup: CDR1 MNHEY, CDR2 SVGAGI. The CDR3 spans 14 residues. Trimming cost V 2 bases and J 7 bases, with 12 bases left between them.

The chain has TRBV29-1 and TRBJ1-1, with 12 bases matching TRBD1. CDR3 length: 13 residues. V gave up 7 bases and J gave up 4 bases; unmatched junction bases: 4. Germline CDR1 reads SQVTM; CDR2 reads ANQGSEA. CDR3 nucleotides: TGCAGCGCCGGGACAGGGGGCATCACTGAAGCTTTCTTT. As protein: CSAGTGGITEAFF.

By frequency in the sample, this clone is large. The chain carries TRBV30 and TRBJ1-5; 7 nucleotides align to TRBD1. CDR1 is GTSNPN and CDR2 is SVGIG in the germline V gene (reference sequence). The CDR3 runs to 14 residues. V lost 7 bases and J lost 4; bases outside the gene matches: 10. The CDR3 coding sequence is TGTGCCTCCACCGGGTCAGGGGGAAATCAGCCCCAGCATTTT. Amino acid sequence: CASTGSGGNQPQHF.

V usage is TRBV6-5 and J usage is TRBJ2-5; no firm D call. Trimming removed 4 bases from V and 4 bases from J, with 4 bases in between. CDR1 is MNHEY and CDR2 is SVGAGI in the germline V gene. This CDR3 contains 11 residues. DNA of the CDR3: TGTGCCAGCAGTTCCTCAGAGACCCAGTACTTC. Amino acid sequence: CASSSSETQYF.

Here the CDR3 DNA reads TGTGCCAGCAGCCAAGCATCATGGGGGATACTCACTGAAGCTTTCTTT. Protein product: CASSQASWGILTEAFF. The J gene is TRBJ1-1, the V gene TRBV14, with D possibly TRBD1 on 5 matching bases. CDR1 SGHDN and CDR2 FVKESK come from the germline V gene. This CDR3 is 16 amino acids long. V was clipped by 1 base and J by 4 bases, with 16 bases between them.

This clone was detected a few times. The chain recombines TRBV7-2 with TRBJ2-1; 13 bases match TRBD2. The CDR3 length is 17 residues. V lost 4 bases, J lost 9 bases, and 12 bases stayed unmatched. Germline values: CDR1 SGHTA, CDR2 FQGNSA. The CDR3 region has the DNA TGTGCCAGCAGCTCCCCCGGACTAGCGGGAGTCTCCGGTGAGCAGTTCTTC. It codes for CASSSPGLAGVSGEQFF.

The chain carries TRBV19 and TRBJ1-1; D gene ambiguous. The CDR3 totals 13 residues. Trimming cost V 1 base and J 2 bases, with 5 bases left between them. CDR1 and CDR2 (germline): LNHDA, SQIVND (reference sequence). CDR3 in amino acids: CASSIGFNTEAFF. The CDR3 DNA sequence: TGTGCCAGTAGTATAGGGTTCAACACTGAAGCTTTCTTT.

The V gene is TRBV5-6, the J gene TRBJ1-5; the D gene is possibly TRBD1 (5 bases). The CDR3 contains 14 residues. Per the germline V gene, CDR1 is SGHDT and CDR2 is YYEEEE. The V end lost 0 bases, the J end lost 7 bases, and 11 bases lay between the germline ends. The chain's CDR3 is CASSLAGAKQPQHF. The CDR3 nucleotides read TGTGCCAGCAGCTTGGCCGGGGCGAAACAGCCCCAGCATTTT.

This chain uses TRBV6-1 with TRBJ1-1; D is unclear. V was pared by 7 bases and J by 0 bases, with 6 bases between. Germline loops: CDR1 MNHNS, CDR2 SASEGT. This CDR3 contains 12 residues. The CDR3 DNA follows: TGTGCCAGCATCACGGTGAACACTGAAGCTTTCTTT. Protein product: CASITVNTEAFF.

About this clone: A read error may produce the germline difference seen at one junction end. The rearrangement uses TRBV7-7 and TRBJ2-5; D uncertain. This CDR3 is built from 14 residues. Per germline, CDR1 SSHAT and CDR2 FNYEAQ (reference sequence). The CDR3 is CASSPLNWQETQYF. The CDR3 region has the DNA TGTGCTAGCAGCCCCCTCAACTGGCAAGAGACCCAGTACTTC.

This clone was counted only a few times. The chain recombines TRBV5-1 with TRBJ2-2; possible D gene TRBD2, 7 bases. V was trimmed by 0 bases and J by 4 bases, leaving 16 bases between them. The CDR3 extends over 17 amino acids. In germline, CDR1 is SGHRS, CDR2 YFSETQ. The CDR3: CASSLAVAGAGTGELFF. As DNA, the CDR3 is TGCGCCAGCAGCTTGGCGGTGGCGGGGGCAGGCACCGGGGAGCTGTTTTTT.

The genes are TRBV30 and TRBJ2-5, with TRBD2 identical over 11 bases. CDR1 is GTSNPN, CDR2 SVGIG, per germline (reference sequence). The ends lost 7 bases at V and 3 bases at J; junction bases unmatched: 10. This CDR3 contains 15 residues. Here the CDR3 reads CALTSGSLGKETQYF. The CDR3 region has the DNA TGTGCCTTAACTAGCGGGAGTCTTGGGAAAGAGACCCAGTACTTC.

The V and J genes are TRBV28 and TRBJ1-5; maybe TRBD1 (5 bases). This CDR3 region has 16 residues. Germline V gene sequence: CDR1 MDHEN, CDR2 SYDVKM. Trimming left V 4 bases short and J 2 bases short, with 15 bases between. The CDR3 region is CASSSGTGTGNQPQHF. DNA for the CDR3: TGTGCCAGCAGTTCGGGAACTGGGACGGGCAATCAGCCCCAGCATTTT.

The V and J genes are TRBV7-2 and TRBJ2-3; D ambiguous. The CDR3 is 12 residues long. Trimming cost V 7 bases and J 5 bases, with 10 bases left between them. Germline lookup yields CDR1 SGHTA and CDR2 FQGNSA. The CDR3 DNA follows: TGTGCCAGCACAACCCCGGGAGATACGCAGTATTTT. It codes for CASTTPGDTQYF.

DNA for the CDR3: TGTGCCAGCAGTTACTCGGAGGAAAGCTCCTACAATGAGCAGTTCTTC. This translates into CASSYSEESSYNEQFF. V usage is TRBV6-5 and J usage is TRBJ2-1; D possibly corresponds to TRBD2 (5 bases). This CDR3 comprises 16 residues. Trimming removed 0 bases at V and 0 bases at J, with 9 bases between. The germline V gene has CDR1 MNHEY and CDR2 SVGAGI.

The rearrangement links TRBV9 to TRBJ2-4, with D tentatively TRBD2 (6 bases). Deletions cut 0 bases from V and 0 bases from J, with 7 bases between. Germline CDR1 and CDR2: SGDLS and YYNGEE. The CDR3 is 15 residues long. CDR3 bases: TGTGCCAGCAGCGTAGGGGGGGTAGCCAAAAACATTCAGTACTTC. It specifies CASSVGGVAKNIQYF.

This chain links TRBV6-1 with TRBJ2-1, with 8 bases that match TRBD1. Per germline, CDR1 MNHNS and CDR2 SASEGT. The junction had 6 bases not matched to a gene; V was cut back by 7 bases and J by 7 bases. The CDR3 is 13 amino acids. The CDR3 DNA reads TGTGCCAGCATCCGACAGGGGCTTAATGAGCAGTTCTTC. Translated: CASIRQGLNEQFF.

This chain links TRBV29-1 with TRBJ1-2; D may be TRBD1 (6 bases). The CDR3 loop spans 11 amino acids. V lost 7 bases and J lost 7, with 13 bases in between. Germline CDR1 SQVTM, CDR2 ANQGSEA. The CDR3 region has the DNA TGCAGCGACCACAGGGCGGGTGGCTACACCTTC. It is translated as CSDHRAGGYTF.

The chain employs TRBV2 and TRBJ1-3; D is unresolved. Germline CDR1 reads SNHLY; CDR2 reads FYNNEI. Trimming left V 4 bases short and J 3 bases short, with 7 bases between. This CDR3 comprises 13 residues. CDR3 in amino acids: CASSGVVGNTIYF. For the CDR3, the DNA is TGTGCCAGCAGTGGGGTTGTTGGAAACACCATATATTTT.

This chain uses TRBV6-4 with TRBJ2-2; 11 bases map to TRBD1. The CDR3 runs to 14 residues. Germline CDR1 is MRHNA and CDR2 is SNTAGT. Trimming took 4 bases from V and 6 from J; bases not matched to a gene: 1. CDR3 coding DNA: TGTGCCAGCAGTGGGACAGGGGGCGCCGGGGAGCTGTTTTTT. Its translation is CASSGTGGAGELFF.

CDR3 DNA sequence: TGTGCCAGCAGTGCGGGGGAGCTGTTTTTT. Translated: CASSAGELFF. The V gene is TRBV6-6, the J gene TRBJ2-2; D gene ambiguous. CDR1 and CDR2 from the germline V gene are MNHNY and SVGAGI (reference sequence). The CDR3 length is 10 residues. V lost 5 bases and J lost 8, with 3 bases in between.

The V gene is TRBV11-2, the J gene TRBJ2-7; maybe TRBD2 (5 bases). CDR3 length equals 13 residues. Deletions cut 4 bases from V and 4 bases from J, with 11 bases between. Germline CDR1 and CDR2: SGHAT and FQNNGV. CDR3 loop: CASSSSGGYEQYF. CDR3 bases: TGTGCCAGCAGCTCCTCGGGCGGGTACGAGCAGTACTTC.